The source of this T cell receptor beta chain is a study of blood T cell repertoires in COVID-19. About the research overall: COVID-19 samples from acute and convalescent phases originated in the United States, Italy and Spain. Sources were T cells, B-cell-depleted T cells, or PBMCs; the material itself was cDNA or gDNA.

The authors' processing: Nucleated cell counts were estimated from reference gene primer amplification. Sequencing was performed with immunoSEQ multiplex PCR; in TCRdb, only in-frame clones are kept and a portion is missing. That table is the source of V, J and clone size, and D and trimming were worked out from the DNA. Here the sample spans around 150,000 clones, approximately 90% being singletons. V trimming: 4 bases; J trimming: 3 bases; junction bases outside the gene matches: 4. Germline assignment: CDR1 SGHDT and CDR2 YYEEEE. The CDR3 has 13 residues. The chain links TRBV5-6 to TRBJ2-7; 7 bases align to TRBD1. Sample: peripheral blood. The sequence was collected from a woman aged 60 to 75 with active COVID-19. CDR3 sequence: CASSRGQFYEQYF. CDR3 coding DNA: TGTGCCAGCAGCCGGGGACAGTTCTACGAGCAGTACTTC.